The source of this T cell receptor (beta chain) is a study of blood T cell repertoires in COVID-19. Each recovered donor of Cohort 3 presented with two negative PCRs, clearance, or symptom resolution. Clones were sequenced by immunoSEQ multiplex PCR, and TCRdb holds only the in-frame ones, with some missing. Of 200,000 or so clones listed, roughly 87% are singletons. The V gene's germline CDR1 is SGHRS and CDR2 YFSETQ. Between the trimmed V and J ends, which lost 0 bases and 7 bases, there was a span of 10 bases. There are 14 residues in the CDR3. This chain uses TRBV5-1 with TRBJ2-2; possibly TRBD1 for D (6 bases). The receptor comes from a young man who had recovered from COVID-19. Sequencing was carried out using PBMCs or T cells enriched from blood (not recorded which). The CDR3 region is CASSLEGVIGELFF. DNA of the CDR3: TGCGCCAGCAGCTTGGAGGGGGTCATCGGGGAGCTGTTTTTT.